The 20 T cell receptor beta chains listed next were all sequenced from one sample in a study of T cell repertoires in cytomegalovirus infection. These receptors lack a known antigen. TCRdb independently ran MiXCR on the reads; one entry per CDR3 protein. This sample has roughly 340,000 distinct CDR3 sequences, with 25% to 35% found just once. The sequencing here drew on cultured PBMCs, taken from culture after CMV antigen stimulation. These receptors all stem from a human donor in good health (CMV status not recorded). Some clones in this sample may be carry-over from other donors' samples.

The chain uses TRBV6-2 or TRBV6-3 and TRBJ2-1; the match to TRBD2 covers 13 bases. This CDR3 has 16 amino acids. The V segment lost 2 bases and the J segment 9 bases; nucleotides outside the gene matches: 7. Germline loops: CDR1 MNHEY, CDR2 SVGEGT. The CDR3 is CASSYRLAGGRGEQFF. The CDR3, as DNA: TGTGCCAGCAGTTACAGACTAGCGGGGGGCCGGGGTGAGCAGTTCTTC.

The V call is TRBV7-1, the J call TRBJ2-1, with 11 bases matching TRBD2. TRBV7-1 is recorded as an ORF, its role being uncertain. V was pared by 5 bases and J by 7 bases, with 4 bases of the junction left unmatched. The CDR3 extends over 14 amino acids. The CDR3 nucleotides read TGTGCCAGCAGCGCTCTAGCGGGGGGTAATGAGCAGTTCTTC. This sequence encodes CASSALAGGNEQFF.

This chain uses TRBV11-2 with TRBJ2-2; maybe TRBD1 (6 bases). V lost 0 bases, J lost 3 bases, and 11 bases lay in between. This CDR3 has 16 residues. Germline CDR1 and CDR2: SGHAT and FQNNGV. The CDR3 here is CASSLERRGYTGELFF. The CDR3 DNA follows: TGTGCCAGCAGCTTAGAGCGCAGGGGTTACACCGGGGAGCTGTTTTTT.

In this sample, this clonotype turned up a few times. The rearrangement links TRBV6-6 to TRBJ2-1, with 10 bases fitting TRBD2. V shed 0 bases, J shed 2 bases, and the junction held 4 bases outside the gene matches. The germline CDR1 and CDR2 sequences are MNHNY and SVGAGI (reference sequence). The CDR3 totals 17 residues. In DNA form, the CDR3 reads TGTGCCAGCAGTTACTCGGCTAGCGGGAGACCCTACAATGAGCAGTTCTTC. Residues: CASSYSASGRPYNEQFF.

V is TRBV19 and J is TRBJ2-1, with TRBD1 as a possible D gene (6 bases). Deletions cut 6 bases from V and 5 bases from J, with 20 bases between. This CDR3 is 16 amino acids long. CDR1 and CDR2 (germline): LNHDA, SQIVND (reference sequence). The CDR3 bases are TGTGCCAGTAGGACCCCCTCTGGACAGTACAACAATGAGCAGTTCTTC. It encodes CASRTPSGQYNNEQFF.

The chain carries TRBV10-3 and TRBJ1-2; 7 nucleotides agree with TRBD1. The CDR3 covers 14 residues. Germline V CDR1 and CDR2: ENHRY, SYGVKD. Germline trimming cut 3 bases from V and 4 bases from J; bases unmatched to any gene: 5. CDR3 region: CAISDDRAVYGYTF. CDR3 coding DNA: TGTGCCATCAGTGACGACAGGGCTGTCTATGGCTACACCTTC.

The V call is TRBV7-6, the J call TRBJ1-6; TRBD1 aligns across 10 bases. The CDR3 sequence is 16 residues long. The V gene end was trimmed by 6 bases and the J gene end by 7 bases; junction bases not matched to a gene: 9. Germline CDR1 SGHVS, CDR2 FNYEAQ. The CDR3 reads CASRAGTGVGNSPLHF. As DNA, the CDR3 is TGTGCCAGCAGAGCTGGGACAGGGGTTGGGAATTCACCCCTCCACTTT.

This rearrangement joins TRBV2 to TRBJ1-4; D is unclear. The V end was cut by 6 bases, the J end by 5 bases, with 13 bases between. The CDR3 spans 14 residues. The V gene's germline CDR1 is SNHLY and CDR2 FYNNEI. The CDR3 bases are TGTGCCAGCAGCAAGGAGCGGGGAAATGAAAAACTGTTTTTT. Protein: CASSKERGNEKLFF.

The genes are TRBV25-1 and TRBJ1-3; D is uncertain. Per the germline V gene, CDR1 is MGHDK and CDR2 is SYGVNS. The CDR3 loop spans 13 amino acids. V lost 7 bases and J lost 4, with 11 bases in between. The CDR3 sequence: CASTLGFGNTIYF. CDR3 DNA sequence: TGTGCCAGCACTCTCGGGTTCGGAAACACCATATATTTT. Drawing the rest from reference TRBV25-1 and TRBJ1-3, the complete variable domain is EADIYQTPRYLVIGTGKKITLECSQTMGHDKMYWYQQDPGMELHLIHYSYGVNSTEKGDLSSESTVSRIRTEHFPLTLESARPSHTSQYLCASTLGFGNTIYFGEGSWLTVV.

The rearrangement joins TRBV7-3 to TRBJ2-2, with TRBD2 as a possible D gene (5 bases). V was trimmed by 2 bases and J by 6 bases, leaving 13 bases between them. The V gene's germline CDR1 is SGHTA and CDR2 FQGTGA. The CDR3 has 15 amino acids. For the CDR3, the DNA is TGTGCCAGCAGCTTATTCGGACCCGGGGCCGGGGAGCTGTTTTTT. As protein: CASSLFGPGAGELFF.

The rearrangement links TRBV5-1 to TRBJ2-7; D is perhaps TRBD1 (5 bases). V was clipped by 2 bases and J by 2 bases, with 8 bases between them. CDR3 size: 13 residues. Germline values: CDR1 SGHRS, CDR2 YFSETQ. The CDR3 coding sequence is TGCGCCAGCAGCTTTGACAGCACCTACGAGCAGTACTTC. Protein: CASSFDSTYEQYF.

The genes are TRBV7-9 and TRBJ2-1; TRBD2 matches 7 bases. Germline V lookup: CDR1 SEHNR, CDR2 FQNEAQ (reference sequence). CDR3 length equals 12 residues. V gave up 5 bases and J gave up 10 bases; unmatched junction bases: 5. The CDR3 sequence: CASSPTSWEQFF. In DNA form, the CDR3 reads TGTGCCAGCAGCCCGACTAGCTGGGAGCAGTTCTTC.

The table lists this clonotype with many counts. The chain recombines TRBV20-1 with TRBJ2-1, with 8 bases aligning to TRBD1. The CDR3 loop spans 15 amino acids. CDR1 and CDR2 (germline): DFQATT, SNEGSKA (reference sequence). J lost 4 bases, V lost 3 bases, and 8 bases had no gene match. Here the CDR3 reads CSASGGQGAYNEQFF. In DNA, the CDR3 is TGCAGTGCTAGCGGTGGGCAGGGGGCGTACAATGAGCAGTTCTTC.

There are a few counts of this clonotype. The gene calls are TRBV10-1 and TRBJ2-7; D gene unclear. V lost 0 bases and J lost 2, with 14 bases in between. The V gene's germline CDR1 is WNHNN and CDR2 SYGVQD (reference sequence). The CDR3 spans 16 residues. CDR3 sequence reads: CASSESRLLQTYEQYF. DNA of the CDR3: TGCGCCAGCAGTGAGTCGCGACTTCTCCAAACCTACGAGCAGTACTTC.

V and J are TRBV10-3 and TRBJ2-3, with no clear D. This CDR3 is built from 16 residues. CDR1 and CDR2 (germline): ENHRY, SYGVKD. The V end was cut by 0 bases, the J end by 5 bases, with 15 bases between. In DNA form, the CDR3 reads TGTGCCATCAGTGAGTCGAACTGGGGATCCAAAGATACGCAGTATTTT. Residues: CAISESNWGSKDTQYF.

This clonotype showed up just a few times. This sequence joins TRBV7-8 and TRBJ2-3; 9 positions match TRBD2. V shed 0 bases and J 6 bases; nucleotides not matched to a gene: 1. The V gene's germline CDR1 is SGHVS and CDR2 FQNEAQ. This CDR3 region has 14 residues. The CDR3 sequence: CASSLAAGGDTQYF. The CDR3 nucleotides are TGTGCCAGCAGCTTAGCCGCGGGGGGGGATACGCAGTATTTT.

This clonotype was seen many times. The genes are TRBV7-8 and TRBJ2-7, with 8 bases lining up with TRBD2. Germline loops: CDR1 SGHVS, CDR2 FQNEAQ. This CDR3 comprises 18 residues. The junction had 14 bases not matched to a gene; V was cut back by 4 bases and J by 0 bases. The CDR3 DNA is TGTGCCAGCAGCTCCCGAACTGTTACTAGCGGCTTCTCCTACGAGCAGTACTTC. This translates into CASSSRTVTSGFSYEQYF.

This clonotype was seen more than once but under ten times. The rearrangement links TRBV27 to TRBJ2-6; unclear D gene. The CDR3 consists of 19 residues. Germline-derived CDR1 and CDR2 are MNHEY and SMNVEV (reference sequence). Deletions cut 0 bases from V and 4 bases from J, with 19 bases between. Written as DNA, the CDR3 is TGTGCCAGCAGTTTATCAAGCTCAGAGACTGTGCGGGGGGCCAACGTCCTGACTTTC. Translation gives CASSLSSSETVRGANVLTF.

The chain has TRBV6-6 and TRBJ1-5; 7 bases agree with TRBD1. The CDR3 is made up of 15 amino acids. With V trimmed by 6 bases and J by 6 bases, 11 bases remained unmatched. The germline CDR1 and CDR2 sequences are MNHNY and SVGAGI (reference sequence). CDR3 loop: CASREGRGGGQPQHF. CDR3 nucleotides: TGTGCCAGCAGAGAGGGCCGAGGGGGCGGTCAGCCCCAGCATTTT.

This clonotype was picked up a small number of times. V usage is TRBV27 and J usage is TRBJ1-1, with D perhaps matching TRBD1 (6 bases). V gave up 4 bases and J gave up 5 bases, with 11 bases separating them. Germline V CDR1 and CDR2: MNHEY, SMNVEV (reference sequence). This CDR3 has 13 amino acids. The chain's CDR3 is CASSSGTSTEAFF. The CDR3, as DNA: TGTGCCAGCAGTTCAGGGACATCGACTGAAGCTTTCTTT.